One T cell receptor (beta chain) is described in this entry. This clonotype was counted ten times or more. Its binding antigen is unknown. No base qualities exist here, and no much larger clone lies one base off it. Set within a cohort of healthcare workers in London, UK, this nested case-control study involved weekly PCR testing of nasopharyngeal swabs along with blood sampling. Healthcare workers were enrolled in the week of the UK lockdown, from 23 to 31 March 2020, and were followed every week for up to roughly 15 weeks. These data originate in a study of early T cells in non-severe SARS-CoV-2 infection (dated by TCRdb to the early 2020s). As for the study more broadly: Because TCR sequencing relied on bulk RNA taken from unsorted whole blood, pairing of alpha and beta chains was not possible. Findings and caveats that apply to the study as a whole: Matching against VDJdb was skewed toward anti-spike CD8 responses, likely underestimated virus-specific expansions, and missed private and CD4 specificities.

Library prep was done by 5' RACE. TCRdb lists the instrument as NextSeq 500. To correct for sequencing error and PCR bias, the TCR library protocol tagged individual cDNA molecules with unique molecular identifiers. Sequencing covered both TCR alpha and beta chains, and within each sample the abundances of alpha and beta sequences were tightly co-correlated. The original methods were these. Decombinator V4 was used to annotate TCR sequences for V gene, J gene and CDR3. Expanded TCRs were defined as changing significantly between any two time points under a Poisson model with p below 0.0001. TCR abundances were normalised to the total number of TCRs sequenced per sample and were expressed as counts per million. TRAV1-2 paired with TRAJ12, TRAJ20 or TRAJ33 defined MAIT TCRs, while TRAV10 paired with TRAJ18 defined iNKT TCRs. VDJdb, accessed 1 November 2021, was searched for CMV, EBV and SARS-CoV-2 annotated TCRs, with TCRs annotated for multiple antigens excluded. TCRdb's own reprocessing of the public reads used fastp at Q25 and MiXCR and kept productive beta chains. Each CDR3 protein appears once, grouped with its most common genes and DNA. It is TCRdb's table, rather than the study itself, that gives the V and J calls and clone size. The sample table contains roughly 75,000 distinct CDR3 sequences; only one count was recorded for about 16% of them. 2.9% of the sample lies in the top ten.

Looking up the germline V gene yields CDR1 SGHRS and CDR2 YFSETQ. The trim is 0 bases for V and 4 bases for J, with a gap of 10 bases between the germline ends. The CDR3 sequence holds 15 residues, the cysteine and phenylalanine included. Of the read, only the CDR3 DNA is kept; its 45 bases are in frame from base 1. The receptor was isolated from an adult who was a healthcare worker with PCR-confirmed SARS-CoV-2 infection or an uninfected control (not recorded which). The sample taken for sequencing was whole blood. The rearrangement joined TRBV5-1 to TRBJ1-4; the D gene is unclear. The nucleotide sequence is TGCGCCAGCAGCTTGGATGGAAGCAGTAATGAAAAACTGTTTTTT. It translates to CASSLDGSSNEKLFF. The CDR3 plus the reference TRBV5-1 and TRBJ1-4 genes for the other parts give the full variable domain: KAGVTQTPRYLIKTRGQQVTLSCSPISGHRSVSWYQQTPGQGLQFLFEYFSETQRNKGNFPGRFSGRQFSNSRSEMNVSTLELGDSALYLCASSLDGSSNEKLFFGSGTQLSVL.